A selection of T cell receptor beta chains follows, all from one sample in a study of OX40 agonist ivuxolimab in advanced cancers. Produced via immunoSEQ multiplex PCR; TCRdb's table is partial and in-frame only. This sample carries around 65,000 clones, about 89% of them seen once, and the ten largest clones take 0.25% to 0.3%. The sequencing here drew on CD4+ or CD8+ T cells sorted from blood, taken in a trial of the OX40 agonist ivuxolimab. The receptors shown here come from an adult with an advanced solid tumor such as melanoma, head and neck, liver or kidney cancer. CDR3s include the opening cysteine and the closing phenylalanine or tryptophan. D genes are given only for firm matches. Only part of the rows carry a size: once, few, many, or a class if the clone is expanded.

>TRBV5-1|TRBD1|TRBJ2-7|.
CASRWGQDLGEQYF
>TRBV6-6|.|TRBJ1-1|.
CASSLGTEGTEAFF
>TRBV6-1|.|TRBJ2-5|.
CASSESGREETQYF
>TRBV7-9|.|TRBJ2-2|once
CASSFSRGRNTGELFF
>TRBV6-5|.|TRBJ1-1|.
CASSYSGRAFF
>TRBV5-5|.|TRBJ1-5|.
CASSLNTNSNQPQHF
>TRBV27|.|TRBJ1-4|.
CASGPGAANEKLFF
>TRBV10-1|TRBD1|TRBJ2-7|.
CASRQTGSYEQYF
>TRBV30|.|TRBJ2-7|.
CAWSAGVSYEQYF
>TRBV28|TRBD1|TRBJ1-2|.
CATRGTGGTSNYGYTF
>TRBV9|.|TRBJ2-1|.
CASSASTSSEPYNEQFF
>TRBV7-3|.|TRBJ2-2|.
CASSLGRGGTNTGELFF
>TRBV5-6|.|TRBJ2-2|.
CASRSPQLNTGELFF
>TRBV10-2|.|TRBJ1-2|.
CASSEAAGDGYTF
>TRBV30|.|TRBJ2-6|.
CAWSVQDFSGANVLTF
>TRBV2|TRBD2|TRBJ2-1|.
CASMGTSRNEQFF
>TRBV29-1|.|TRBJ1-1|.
CSATRGTNTEAFF
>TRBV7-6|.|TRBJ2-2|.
CASSPNTGELFF
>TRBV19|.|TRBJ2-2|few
CASTQGWGTGELFF
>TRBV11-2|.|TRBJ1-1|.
CASSLRGLNTEAFF
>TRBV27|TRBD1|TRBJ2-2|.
CASSLTGGRTGELFF
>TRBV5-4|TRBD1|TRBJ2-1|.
CASSLAGQGANEQFF
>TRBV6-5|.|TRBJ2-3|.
CASSYEGQRTQYF
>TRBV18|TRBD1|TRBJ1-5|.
CASSQSGTGGNSNQPQHF
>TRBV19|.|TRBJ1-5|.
CASSKTGNQPQHF